This T cell receptor beta chain was identified during a study of Ad26.COV2.S vaccination and SARS-CoV-2 variants (dated by TCRdb to about 2021). For the wider study: Donors in the vaccine arm were drawn from COV1001, a multicentre, randomized, double-blind, placebo-controlled phase I-IIa trial testing Ad26.COV2.S in healthy adults. Ad26.COV2.S was administered intramuscularly at a dose of 5x10^10 or 1x10^11 viral particles, either as one shot or as two shots given 56 days apart. Sequencing of the TCRbeta repertoire served to evaluate the specificity and breadth of SARS-CoV-2-reactive T cell receptors following Ad26.COV2.S vaccination. The TCR-sequenced set comprised about 30 samples: around 20 Ad26.COV2.S vaccine recipients, 5 placebo recipients and 8 SARS-CoV-2 convalescent individuals. Participants in the trial were split at random into five groups of five each, receiving low-dose or high-dose Ad26.COV2.S once or twice, or else placebo on both occasions. Throughout the experiments and outcome assessment, investigators stayed blinded to trial group allocation. The paper's findings and limits, for the study overall: Vaccine and placebo recipients had similar non-spike TCR breadth, a finding consistent with the vaccine containing only spike. After vaccination, spike-specific CD8+ and CD4+ T cell responses were reported to show substantial breadth. Comparing responses between vaccine doses or regimens was not something the study was powered to do. Compared with placebo recipients, Ad26.COV2.S recipients showed higher spike-specific TCR breadth (P = 0.0014). The authors noted that total T cell responses may have been underestimated by the TCR breadth and depth analyses.

TCRbeta CDR3 regions were sequenced with the immunoSEQ Assay. After extraction, genomic DNA underwent amplification by bias-controlled multiplex PCR, followed by high-throughput sequencing. Regarding the original processing steps: To quantify the absolute abundance of each unique TCRbeta CDR3 region, sequences were collapsed and filtered. T cell fraction was estimated by normalization of TCRbeta template counts to usable DNA, with usable DNA being measured through amplification of reference genes present in all nucleated cells. Repertoire TCRs were annotated as SARS-CoV-2-specific by exact matching of V gene, CDR3 amino acid sequence and J gene to a known reactive TCR set. MIRA supplied the reference SARS-CoV-2 TCR set, which was filtered for enrichment in COVID-19-positive ImmuneCODE repertoires so that public or cross-reactive TCRs were removed. Using the MIRA antigens, annotated TCRs were further analysed by specific ORF or by position within an ORF. Breadth was defined as the number of annotated unique rearrangements divided by the total number of unique productive rearrangements, and depth was defined as the summed frequency of the annotated unique rearrangements. Group comparisons of TCR breadth used two-sided Wilcoxon rank-sum tests. As stored in TCRdb, this immuneACCESS dataset retains in-frame rearrangements with V and J assigned. A fraction of the clones does not appear; measured against another copy, unresolved V genes explain less than half of the discrepancy, and the remainder lacks a known reason. The V and J calls and clone size come from that table; D and trimming were worked out from the DNA. This sample gives 350,000 to 500,000 clones in total; more than 75% of them show up just once. Together, the top ten hold less than 4% of the sample.

The treatment or condition label for this specimen denotes: some 20 received Ad26.COV2.S at low or high dose, single or two shots; about 5 received placebo; per-sample allocation not given. Repertoires of vaccine and placebo recipients were sequenced from samples collected on day 63 after the first injection. Cohort 1b enrolled roughly 25 adults aged 18-55 years at a single site in Boston, USA, between 29 July and 7 August 2020. Ad26.COV2.S was a replication-incompetent adenovirus type 26 vector expressing a prefusion-stabilized SARS-CoV-2 spike protein from the original Wuhan strain. Trimmed from V: 4 bases; trimmed from J: 3 bases; junction bases lacking a gene match: 15. CDR1 and CDR2 are drawn from the germline V gene: SGHAT, FQNNGV. Including the terminal cysteine and phenylalanine, the CDR3 comprises 18 residues. Only the CDR3 DNA is retained, 54 bases long and in frame from the first base.

On this clone itself: Its antigen specificity is not known. Within one base of it there is no much larger clone, and no base qualities were kept.

This receptor was taken from a person between 18 and 65 years old who received the Ad26.COV2.S COVID-19 vaccine or a placebo. The sequences come from peripheral blood, collected in a trial of Ad26.COV2.S vaccine versus placebo. The sequence is built from TRBV11-2 and TRBJ2-4; the central 7 bases match TRBD1. The DNA reads as follows: TGTGCCAGCAGCTCCCCCCCAGACCCAGACAGGGTCAAAAACATTCAGTACTTC. It specifies CASSSPPDPDRVKNIQYF. With the rest looked up from the reference TRBV11-2 and TRBJ2-4 genes rather than sequenced, the full variable domain is EAGVAQSPRYKIIEKRQSVAFWCNPISGHATLYWYQQILGQGPKLLIQFQNNGVVDDSQLPKDRFSAERLKGVDSTLKIQPAKLEDSAVYLCASSSPPDPDRVKNIQYFGAGTRLSVL.